This T cell receptor beta chain is drawn from a study of response to subunit inactivated influenza vaccine. V was pared by 6 bases and J by 0 bases, with 15 bases between. This CDR3 region has 15 residues. Germline V gene data show CDR1 as DFQATT and CDR2 as SNEGSKA (reference sequence). MiXCR was run by TCRdb on the RT-PCR reads, yielding one entry per CDR3 protein. The sample has roughly 550,000 distinct CDR3 sequences; under 30% are singletons. This clonotype has more than one count but fewer than ten. The sample was also reused in another study, on T cells expressing NK-cell markers. Per that study: cDNA encoding TCR beta was synthesized via 5'RACE template switching incorporating UMIs.

The chain uses TRBV20-1 and TRBJ2-1; D call uncertain. The sequencing used CD4+ T cells sorted from PBMCs, collected roughly 12 days after vaccination. This clonotype was obtained from a middle-aged man who received an inactivated influenza vaccine. CDR3 sequence (DNA): TGCAGTGCACAAGATAGGGTCAGCTCCTACAATGAGCAGTTCTTC. Translation gives CSAQDRVSSYNEQFF.